The 29 T cell receptor beta chains in this list originate from one sample, sequenced in a study of PD-L1 blockade in urothelial cancer. Time point: peripheral blood 6 weeks after treatment start. Clones were sequenced by immunoSEQ multiplex PCR, and TCRdb holds only the in-frame ones, with some missing. The data hold approximately 91,000 clones, with less than 90% observed a single time. The source material was PBMCs, sampled around atezolizumab (anti-PD-L1) treatment. The receptors come from a man aged 70-80 years with urothelial cancer.

V gene TRBV27 combines with J gene TRBJ2-3, with D possibly being TRBD1 (5 bases). Trimming shortened V by 6 bases and J by 5 bases, and 9 bases separated the two germline ends. This CDR3 is built from 12 residues. The germline gives CDR1 MNHEY, CDR2 SMNVEV (reference sequence). CDR3 DNA sequence: TGTGCCAGCAGCCGAGACAGAGATACGCAGTATTTT. Translated: CASSRDRDTQYF.

A note on this clone: At one end the junction does not follow the germline gene, possibly because of a read error. The chain carries TRBV7-6 and TRBJ2-2, with 8 bases matching TRBD1. This CDR3 spans 16 amino acids. Germline-derived CDR1 and CDR2 are SGHVS and FNYEAQ. DNA of the CDR3: TGTGCCAGCAGTTTAGGGGGGACAGGTGCCACCGGGGAGCTGTTTTTT. Residues: CASSLGGTGATGELFF.

This chain links TRBV6-5 with TRBJ1-4; perhaps TRBD1 as D (6 bases). The CDR3 consists of 15 residues. Trimming removed 4 bases at V and 2 bases at J, with 11 bases between. CDR1 and CDR2 (germline): MNHEY, SVGAGI. CDR3 residues: CASSLQGGTNEKLFF. CDR3 nucleotide sequence: TGTGCCAGCAGTTTACAGGGTGGGACTAATGAAAAACTGTTTTTT.

This clone has just a few counts. CDR3: CSGTGLNYNEQFF. Written as DNA, the CDR3 is TGCAGCGGGACGGGACTAAACTACAATGAGCAGTTCTTC. V usage is TRBV29-1 and J usage is TRBJ2-1, with 7 bases aligning to TRBD2. The germline CDR1 and CDR2 sequences are SQVTM and ANQGSEA. The CDR3 covers 13 residues. With V trimmed by 7 bases and J by 3 bases, 6 bases remained unmatched.

Only one count was recorded for this clone. J is TRBJ2-3 and V is TRBV4-1; 9 bases are shared with TRBD2. The J segment lost 3 bases and the V segment lost 0 bases, leaving 4 bases of the junction unmatched. CDR1 and CDR2 from the germline V gene are MGHRA and YSYEKL. The CDR3 loop spans 16 amino acids. CDR3 in DNA: TGCGCCAGCAGCCAAGATGGGCTAGCGGGGACAGATACGCAGTATTTT. Amino acids: CASSQDGLAGTDTQYF.

V gene TRBV5-1 combines with J gene TRBJ1-1; the match to TRBD1 covers 9 bases. Germline CDR1 SGHRS, CDR2 YFSETQ. Trimming at V came to 4 bases and at J to 0 bases, leaving 4 bases not matched to a gene. The CDR3 sequence is 15 residues long. For the CDR3, the DNA is TGCGCCAGCAGCCTCGGGACAGGGATGAACACTGAAGCTTTCTTT. Amino acid sequence: CASSLGTGMNTEAFF.

The V and J genes are TRBV6-1 and TRBJ2-7; D is possibly TRBD2 (6 bases). The CDR3 runs to 14 residues. The V and J ends lost 3 bases and 2 bases respectively, with 11 bases between them. The germline V gene has CDR1 MNHNS and CDR2 SASEGT. Here the CDR3 DNA reads TGTGCCAGCAGTGAGCTGGGGGGACCCTACGAGCAGTACTTC. Translated, it gives CASSELGGPYEQYF.

This clone is a singleton in its sample. The chain employs TRBV7-9 and TRBJ1-5; D remains unclear. V was trimmed by 5 bases and J by 11 bases, leaving 16 bases between them. This CDR3 contains 13 residues. Germline CDR1 SEHNR, CDR2 FQNEAQ (reference sequence). The DNA for the CDR3 is TGTGCCAGCAGCACGGACCCCTCGGGAGCCCAGCATTTT. As protein: CASSTDPSGAQHF.

The chain combines TRBV9 with TRBJ2-1; D unresolved. Trimming stripped 3 bases from V and 3 bases from J, with 16 bases between. The germline V gene has CDR1 SGDLS and CDR2 YYNGEE. The CDR3 covers 16 residues. The CDR3 DNA sequence: TGTGCCAGCAGCGAGAGTGGAGAACGGAACTACAATGAGCAGTTCTTC. Translating it yields CASSESGERNYNEQFF.

The chain joins TRBV11-2 to TRBJ1-2; tentative D call: TRBD1 (6 bases). Trimming stripped 5 bases from V and 2 bases from J, with 9 bases between. The germline V gene has CDR1 SGHAT and CDR2 FQNNGV. The CDR3 runs to 13 residues. The CDR3 spells CASSNTGNYGYTF. CDR3 nucleotide sequence: TGTGCCAGCAGCAATACAGGGAACTATGGCTACACCTTC.

The J gene is TRBJ2-6, the V gene TRBV9; tentatively, D is TRBD2 (7 bases). CDR1 is SGDLS, CDR2 YYNGEE, per germline. The CDR3 consists of 18 residues. V was cut by 6 bases and J by 0 bases, with 19 bases left in between. This chain's CDR3 is CASTDVGGLSSGANVLTF. As DNA, the CDR3 is TGTGCCAGCACCGACGTGGGGGGGCTATCCTCTGGGGCCAACGTCCTGACTTTC.

This clone occurred a few times. The chain links TRBV7-8 to TRBJ1-1, with 11 bases lining up with TRBD1. Germline V gene data show CDR1 as SGHVS and CDR2 as FQNEAQ. Trimming cost V 10 bases and J 0 bases; bases outside gene matches: 7. The CDR3 extends over 15 amino acids. CDR3 protein: CATYRTGGLNTEAFF. CDR3 nucleotides: TGTGCCACCTACAGGACAGGGGGCTTGAACACTGAAGCTTTCTTT.

The chain is built from TRBV14 and TRBJ1-3; the D gene is possibly TRBD1 (6 bases). Germline loops: CDR1 SGHDN, CDR2 FVKESK. The CDR3 loop spans 16 amino acids. V lost 0 bases and J 0 bases, leaving 9 bases between the germline ends. This CDR3 reads CASSQEDRRSGNTIYF. The CDR3 DNA reads TGTGCCAGCAGCCAAGAAGACAGGCGCTCTGGAAACACCATATATTTT.

This chain links TRBV4-1 with TRBJ1-2; D gene unclear. Germline loops: CDR1 MGHRA, CDR2 YSYEKL. V was pared by 1 base and J by 4 bases, with 10 bases between. The CDR3 runs to 14 residues. CDR3 protein: CASSQGSGAYGYTF. The CDR3 DNA follows: TGCGCCAGCAGCCAAGGGTCCGGTGCCTATGGCTACACCTTC.

V usage is TRBV29-1 and J usage is TRBJ2-5, with TRBD2 matching 14 bases. Looked up from germline, CDR1 is SQVTM and CDR2 is ANQGSEA. J was trimmed by 3 bases and V by 6 bases; bases with no gene match: 3. The CDR3 runs 14 residues. The CDR3 DNA reads as TGCAGCGTCCTGGGACTAGCGGGAGAAGAGACCCAGTACTTC. This sequence encodes CSVLGLAGEETQYF.

The chain employs TRBV7-6 and TRBJ2-3; a weak D match, TRBD1 (5 bases). Germline CDR1 and CDR2: SGHVS and FNYEAQ. The CDR3 totals 14 residues. The germline V and J ends were trimmed by 4 bases and 3 bases, with 11 bases remaining between them. This CDR3 is CASSSRALTDTQYF. The CDR3 nucleotides read TGTGCCAGCAGCTCCAGGGCGCTGACAGATACGCAGTATTTT.

The V call is TRBV5-1, the J call TRBJ2-5; 9 positions match TRBD2. Trimming cost V 7 bases and J 2 bases; bases outside gene matches: 6. This CDR3 contains 14 residues. Germline CDR1 and CDR2: SGHRS and YFSETQ. As DNA, the CDR3 is TGCGCCAGCGGGACTAGCCCCGCACAAGAGACCCAGTACTTC. Encoded protein: CASGTSPAQETQYF.

V and J are TRBV11-2 and TRBJ1-2; 7 bases match TRBD1. This CDR3 has 13 residues. V dropped 5 bases and J dropped 8; count of bases not matched to a gene: 8. The V gene's germline CDR1 is SGHAT and CDR2 FQNNGV. CDR3: CASSPTTGRGYTF. The DNA for the CDR3 is TGTGCCAGCAGCCCTACGACAGGGCGAGGCTACACCTTC.

This clone has only a few counts. This chain links TRBV11-2 with TRBJ1-5, with 7 bases matching TRBD1. The CDR3 loop spans 14 amino acids. V lost 1 base and J lost 9; bases outside the gene matches: 6. Germline V gene sequence: CDR1 SGHAT, CDR2 FQNNGV. The CDR3 DNA sequence: TGTGCCAGCAGCTTAGGACAGGGCGTTTGGCCCCAGCATTTT. This gives the protein CASSLGQGVWPQHF.

The rearrangement joins TRBV5-1 to TRBJ1-1, with D possibly being TRBD1 (5 bases). Trimming stripped 4 bases from V and 5 bases from J, with 12 bases between. The CDR3 length is 13 residues. Germline V CDR1 and CDR2: SGHRS, YFSETQ. This chain's CDR3 is CASSEGVKTEAFF. CDR3 coding DNA: TGCGCCAGCAGCGAAGGGGTTAAGACTGAAGCTTTCTTT.

The chain couples TRBV9 to TRBJ2-3; possible D gene TRBD1, 5 bases. The V and J ends lost 3 bases and 2 bases respectively, with 13 bases between them. Germline CDR1 SGDLS, CDR2 YYNGEE. The length of the CDR3 is 15 residues. CDR3 DNA: TGTGCCAGCAGCGAAACAGGCCGTTACACAGATACGCAGTATTTT. Amino acid sequence: CASSETGRYTDTQYF.

The chain couples TRBV27 to TRBJ2-1; TRBD2 matches 9 bases. V was pared by 5 bases and J by 6 bases, with 8 bases of the junction left unmatched. Looked up from germline, CDR1 is MNHEY and CDR2 is SMNVEV (reference sequence). This CDR3 has 15 residues. CDR3 sequence: CASSPRLAVVNEQFF. The DNA for the CDR3 is TGTGCCAGCAGTCCCCGACTAGCGGTGGTCAATGAGCAGTTCTTC.

This clone was seen a single time. The J gene is TRBJ2-3, the V gene TRBV4-3; tentatively, D is TRBD2 (6 bases). V was cut by 0 bases and J by 4 bases, with 14 bases left in between. Germline CDR1 is LGHNA and CDR2 is YSLEER. The CDR3 consists of 16 residues. This CDR3 is CASSQDVLALSDTQYF. The CDR3, as DNA: TGCGCCAGCAGCCAAGATGTCCTAGCGTTATCAGATACGCAGTATTTT.

The gene calls are TRBV19 and TRBJ1-1; 9 bases agree with TRBD1. V shed 5 bases and J 3 bases; nucleotides not matched to a gene: 1. The length of the CDR3 is 13 residues. Germline V gene data show CDR1 as LNHDA and CDR2 as SQIVND (reference sequence). DNA for the CDR3: TGTGCCAGTAGTCGGACAGGGGACACTGAAGCTTTCTTT. Amino acids: CASSRTGDTEAFF.

V is TRBV29-1 and J is TRBJ2-2; D may be TRBD1 (5 bases). The CDR3 contains 13 residues. The germline V gene has CDR1 SQVTM and CDR2 ANQGSEA. V was shortened by 8 bases and J by 3 bases, with 13 bases between the two germline ends. In nucleotides, the CDR3 is TGCAGCACCGGTGGGGCGGACACCGGGGAGCTGTTTTTT. It yields the protein CSTGGADTGELFF.

V usage is TRBV2 and J usage is TRBJ1-2, with TRBD1 matching 9 bases. The CDR3 extends over 12 amino acids. V was pared by 6 bases and J by 8 bases, with 4 bases of the junction left unmatched. Germline V gene sequence: CDR1 SNHLY, CDR2 FYNNEI. The CDR3 nucleotides are TGTGCCAGCAGCGGACAGGGGCAAGGCTACACCTTC. Translating gives CASSGQGQGYTF.

This chain joins TRBV19 and TRBJ1-5; no clear D. This CDR3 is built from 15 residues. CDR1 LNHDA and CDR2 SQIVND come from the germline V gene (reference sequence). V dropped 8 bases and J dropped 0 bases, with 14 bases sitting between them. The CDR3: CASSTDGYSNQPQHF. The CDR3 DNA sequence: TGTGCCAGTTCTACCGATGGTTATAGCAATCAGCCCCAGCATTTT. Variable domain in full (rest from reference TRBV19 and TRBJ1-5): DGGITQSPKYLFRKEGQNVTLSCEQNLNHDAMYWYRQDPGQGLRLIYYSQIVNDFQKGDIAEGYSVSREKKESFPLTVTSAQKNPTAFYLCASSTDGYSNQPQHFGDGTRLSIL.

As for this clone: Other nucleotide sequences in the sample specify the same CDR3. This rearrangement joins TRBV29-1 to TRBJ2-7, with a weak D call TRBD1 (6 bases). V was cut by 6 bases and J by 0 bases, with 15 bases left in between. The germline V gene encodes CDR1 SQVTM and CDR2 ANQGSEA. CDR3 length: 14 residues. The CDR3 DNA reads TGCAGCGTAGAGACAGGAACGAGCTCCTACGAGCAGTACTTC. Encoded protein: CSVETGTSSYEQYF.

This chain links TRBV2 with TRBJ1-6; TRBD1 is a possible D gene (5 bases). The CDR3 sequence is 13 residues long. Germline lookup yields CDR1 SNHLY and CDR2 FYNNEI. V was clipped by 5 bases and J by 7 bases, with 9 bases between them. The CDR3 loop reads CASSQGLNSPLHF. DNA of the CDR3: TGTGCCAGCAGTCAGGGACTCAATTCACCCCTCCACTTT.